This T cell receptor beta chain was sequenced for a study of early stage breast cancer tumors. V shed 7 bases, J shed 5 bases, and the junction held 5 bases outside the gene matches. Germline V gene data show CDR1 as SNHLY and CDR2 as FYNNEI. The CDR3 sequence is 14 residues long. TCRdb's table, derived via immunoSEQ multiplex PCR, lists solely in-frame clones and lacks some. Of tens of thousands of clones in the sample, 65% to 75% were seen once. The sample consisted of blood. The rearrangement uses TRBV2 and TRBJ1-2, with 12 positions matching TRBD1. The clonotype comes from a person between 50 and 60 years old with breast cancer. The CDR3 sequence: CASTGTGGRYGYTF. The CDR3 bases are TGTGCCAGCACTGGGACAGGGGGCAGATATGGCTACACCTTC.